This TCR beta chain was recorded in a study of cytomegalovirus exposure and HLA in healthy donors. Study-level points and caveats: In a later analysis, most CMV-associated TCR beta chains appeared HLA-restricted.

The PCR used 60 Vbeta and 13 Jbeta primers. Sequenced by immunoSEQ multiplex PCR; TCRdb stores in-frame clones only, minus some. The table shows about 180,000 clones, with about four fifths occurring only once. V shed 11 bases and J shed 5 bases, with 21 bases lying between them. The CDR3 runs 14 residues. CDR1 and CDR2 from the germline V gene are SEHNR and FQNEAQ (reference sequence). Notes on this clone: Its antigen is undetermined.

The TCR comes from a man aged 25-40 years in good health and CMV-seropositive. This rearrangement joins TRBV7-9 to TRBJ2-5; TRBD2 might be the D (5 bases). Input material: PBMCs. The CDR3 DNA is TGTGCCTCCCACCCCAGCGGCGAATGGGAGACCCAGTACTTC. Translating it yields CASHPSGEWETQYF.